This section outlines one T cell receptor (beta chain) sequence together with its context. At baseline, cycle 4 day 1, and cycle 7 day 1, blood was sampled. Assay used: immunoSEQ multiplex PCR; TCRdb lists only in-frame clones, some missing. The table records around 15,000 clones, approximately 86% of them present only once. CDR3 length: 13 amino acids. Looked up from germline, CDR1 is SGHTA and CDR2 is FQGNSA. Trimming took 5 bases from V and 5 from J, leaving 7 bases between them. The data stem from a study of OX40 agonist ivuxolimab in advanced cancers. Across the study: Having had anti-PD-1, anti-PD-L1 or anti-CTLA-4 therapy before was allowed, and roughly 40% had some.

The source is an adult with an advanced solid tumor such as melanoma, head and neck, liver or kidney cancer. Here the sequenced sample was CD4+ or CD8+ T cells sorted from blood, taken in a trial of the OX40 agonist ivuxolimab. This chain links TRBV7-2 with TRBJ2-6; D is unclear. The CDR3 protein is CASSVTRANVLTF. The CDR3 DNA is TGTGCCAGCAGCGTCACAAGGGCCAACGTCCTGACTTTC.